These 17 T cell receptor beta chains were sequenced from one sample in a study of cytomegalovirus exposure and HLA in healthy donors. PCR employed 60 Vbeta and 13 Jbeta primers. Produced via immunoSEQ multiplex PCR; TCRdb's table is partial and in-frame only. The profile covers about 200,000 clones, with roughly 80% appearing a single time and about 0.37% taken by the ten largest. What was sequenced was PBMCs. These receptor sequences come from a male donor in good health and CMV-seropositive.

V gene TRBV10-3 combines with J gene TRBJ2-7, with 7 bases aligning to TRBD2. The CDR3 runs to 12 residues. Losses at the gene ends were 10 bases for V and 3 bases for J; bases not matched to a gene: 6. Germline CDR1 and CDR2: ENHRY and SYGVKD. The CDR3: CASSGGLYEQYF. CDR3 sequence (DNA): TGTGCCAGCTCGGGAGGCCTCTACGAGCAGTACTTC.

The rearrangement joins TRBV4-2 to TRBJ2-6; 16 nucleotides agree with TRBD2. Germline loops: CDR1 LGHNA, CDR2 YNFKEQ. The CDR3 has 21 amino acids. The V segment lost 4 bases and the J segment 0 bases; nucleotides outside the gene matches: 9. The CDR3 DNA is TGTGCCAGCAGCCTGTTACCGGGACTAGCGGGAGGGAGCTCTGGGGCCAACGTCCTGACTTTC. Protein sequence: CASSLLPGLAGGSSGANVLTF.

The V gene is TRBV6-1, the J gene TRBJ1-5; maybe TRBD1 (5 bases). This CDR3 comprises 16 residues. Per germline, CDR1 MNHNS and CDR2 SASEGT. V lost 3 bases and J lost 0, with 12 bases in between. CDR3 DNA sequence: TGTGCCAGCAGTGACCCGGCAGGGAATAGCAATCAGCCCCAGCATTTT. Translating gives CASSDPAGNSNQPQHF.

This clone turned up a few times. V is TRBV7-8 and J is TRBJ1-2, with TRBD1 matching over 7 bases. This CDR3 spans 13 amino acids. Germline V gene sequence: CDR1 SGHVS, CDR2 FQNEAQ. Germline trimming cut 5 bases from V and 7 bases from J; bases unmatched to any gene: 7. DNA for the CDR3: TGTGCCAGCAGCCCAGACAGGGTGGGTGGCTACACCTTC. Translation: CASSPDRVGGYTF. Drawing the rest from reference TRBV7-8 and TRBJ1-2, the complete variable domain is GAGVSQSPRYKVAKRGQDVALRCDPISGHVSLFWYQQALGQGPEFLTYFQNEAQLDKSGLPSDRFFAERPEGSVSTLKIQRTQQEDSAVYLCASSPDRVGGYTFGSGTRLTVV.

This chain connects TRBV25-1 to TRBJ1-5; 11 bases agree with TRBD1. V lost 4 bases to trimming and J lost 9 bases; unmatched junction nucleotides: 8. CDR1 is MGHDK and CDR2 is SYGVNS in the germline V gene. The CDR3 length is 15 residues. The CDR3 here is CASSGGQGASWPQHF. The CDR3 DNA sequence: TGTGCCAGCAGTGGTGGACAGGGGGCTTCTTGGCCCCAGCATTTT. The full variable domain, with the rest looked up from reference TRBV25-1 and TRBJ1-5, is EADIYQTPRYLVIGTGKKITLECSQTMGHDKMYWYQQDPGMELHLIHYSYGVNSTEKGDLSSESTVSRIRTEHFPLTLESARPSHTSQYLCASSGGQGASWPQHFGDGTRLSIL.

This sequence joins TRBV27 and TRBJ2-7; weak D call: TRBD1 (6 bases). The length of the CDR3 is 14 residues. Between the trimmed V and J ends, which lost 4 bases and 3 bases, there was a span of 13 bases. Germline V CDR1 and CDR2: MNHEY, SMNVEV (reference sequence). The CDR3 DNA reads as TGTGCCAGCAGTTCCCCAGGGGCTCTCTACGAGCAGTACTTC. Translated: CASSSPGALYEQYF.

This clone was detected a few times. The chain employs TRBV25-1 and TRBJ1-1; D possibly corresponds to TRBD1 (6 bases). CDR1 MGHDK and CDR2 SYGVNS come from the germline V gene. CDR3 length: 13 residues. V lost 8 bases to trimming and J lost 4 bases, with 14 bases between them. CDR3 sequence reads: CASGELGATEAFF. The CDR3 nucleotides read TGTGCCAGCGGAGAGCTGGGGGCCACTGAAGCTTTCTTT.

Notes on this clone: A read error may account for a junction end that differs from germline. This CDR3 is CASSHSQTQAPGGVRF. In DNA form, the CDR3 reads TGTGCCAGCAGCCACTCCCAGACCCAGGCGCCGGGGGGGGTGCGCTTT. The V call is TRBV4-2, the J call TRBJ1-6, with D tentatively TRBD1 (5 bases). Germline CDR1 reads LGHNA; CDR2 reads YNFKEQ. The CDR3 spans 16 residues.

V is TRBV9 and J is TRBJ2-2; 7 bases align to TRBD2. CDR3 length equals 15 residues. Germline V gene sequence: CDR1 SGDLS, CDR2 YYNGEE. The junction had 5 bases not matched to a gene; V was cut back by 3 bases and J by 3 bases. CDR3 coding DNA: TGTGCCAGCAGCGGAGTGACTAGCTACACCGGGGAGCTGTTTTTT. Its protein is CASSGVTSYTGELFF.

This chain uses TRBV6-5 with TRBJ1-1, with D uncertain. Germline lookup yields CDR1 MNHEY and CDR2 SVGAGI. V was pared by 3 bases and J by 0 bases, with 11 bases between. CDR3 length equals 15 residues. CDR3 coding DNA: TGTGCCAGCAGTTATAGAATAACGGTGAACACTGAAGCTTTCTTT. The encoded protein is CASSYRITVNTEAFF.

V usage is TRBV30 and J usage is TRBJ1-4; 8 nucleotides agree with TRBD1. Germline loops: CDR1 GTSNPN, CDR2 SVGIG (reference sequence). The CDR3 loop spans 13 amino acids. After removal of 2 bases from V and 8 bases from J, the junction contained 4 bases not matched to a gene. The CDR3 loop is CAWSYRGREKLFF. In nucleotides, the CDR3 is TGTGCCTGGAGTTACAGGGGGAGGGAAAAACTGTTTTTT. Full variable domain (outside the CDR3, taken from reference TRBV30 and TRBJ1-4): SQTIHQWPATLVQPVGSPLSLECTVEGTSNPNLYWYRQAAGRGLQLLFYSVGIGQISSEVPQNLSASRPQDRQFILSSKKLLLSDSGFYLCAWSYRGREKLFFGSGTQLSVL.

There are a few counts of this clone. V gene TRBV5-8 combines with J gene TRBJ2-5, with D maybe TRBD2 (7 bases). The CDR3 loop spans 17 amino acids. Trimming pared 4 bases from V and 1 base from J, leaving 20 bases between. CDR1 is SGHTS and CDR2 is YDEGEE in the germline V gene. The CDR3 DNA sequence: TGTGCCAGCAGCCCCGGGCGGGGGCGATATGCCCAAGAGACCCAGTACTTC. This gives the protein CASSPGRGRYAQETQYF.

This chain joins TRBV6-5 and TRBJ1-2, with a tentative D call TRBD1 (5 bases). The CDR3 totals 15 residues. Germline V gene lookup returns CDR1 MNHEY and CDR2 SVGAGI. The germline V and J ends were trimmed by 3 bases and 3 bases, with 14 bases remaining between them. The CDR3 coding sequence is TGTGCCAGCAGTTATCTTTCTCGACAGTACTATGGCTACACCTTC. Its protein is CASSYLSRQYYGYTF.

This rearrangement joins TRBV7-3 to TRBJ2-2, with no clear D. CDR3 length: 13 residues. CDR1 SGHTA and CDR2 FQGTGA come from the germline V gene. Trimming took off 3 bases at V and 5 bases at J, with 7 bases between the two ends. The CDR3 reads CASSLAGTGELFF. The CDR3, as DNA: TGTGCCAGCAGCTTGGCCGGGACCGGGGAGCTGTTTTTT.

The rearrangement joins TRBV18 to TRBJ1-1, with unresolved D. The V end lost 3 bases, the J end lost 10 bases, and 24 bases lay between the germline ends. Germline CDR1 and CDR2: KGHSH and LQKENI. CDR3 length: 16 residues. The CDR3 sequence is CASSPKGALEVLGAFF. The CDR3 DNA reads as TGTGCCAGCTCACCTAAAGGTGCTCTTGAGGTATTGGGAGCTTTCTTT.

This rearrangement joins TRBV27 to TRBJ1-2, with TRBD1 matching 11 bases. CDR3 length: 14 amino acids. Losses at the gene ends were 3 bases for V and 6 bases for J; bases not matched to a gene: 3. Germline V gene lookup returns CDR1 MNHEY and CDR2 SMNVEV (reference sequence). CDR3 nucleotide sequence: TGTGCCAGCAGTTTCCTGGGACAGGGGGATGGCTACACCTTC. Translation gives CASSFLGQGDGYTF.

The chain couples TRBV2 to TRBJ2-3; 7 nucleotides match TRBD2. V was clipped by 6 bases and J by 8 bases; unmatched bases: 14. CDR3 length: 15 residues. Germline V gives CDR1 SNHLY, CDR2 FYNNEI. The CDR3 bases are TGTGCCAGCAGGGGCGCGGGAGTGCCTCAAGGTACGCAGTATTTT. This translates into CASRGAGVPQGTQYF. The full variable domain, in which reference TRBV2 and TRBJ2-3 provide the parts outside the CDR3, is EPEVTQTPSHQVTQMGQEVILRCVPISNHLYFYWYRQILGQKVEFLVSFYNNEISEKSEIFDDQFSVERPDGSNFTLKIRSTKLEDSAMYFCASRGAGVPQGTQYFGPGTRLTVL.